This entry lists 22 T cell receptor beta chains sequenced from one sample in a study of T cell responses to AZD1222 COVID-19 vaccine. Clones were sequenced by immunoSEQ multiplex PCR, and TCRdb holds only the in-frame ones, with some missing. This sample carries tens of thousands of clones, roughly 88% of them seen once, and the ten largest clones take more than 13%. The sample in question was peripheral blood, obtained on day 0 of AZD1222 vaccination. The source of these receptors is an adult in good health.

The gene calls are TRBV25-1 and TRBJ2-7; D not resolved. V was cut by 3 bases and J by 3 bases, with 9 bases left in between. The germline V gene has CDR1 MGHDK and CDR2 SYGVNS. The CDR3 runs 13 residues. In DNA form, the CDR3 reads TGTGCCAGCAGTGAGGGAATACGCTACGAGCAGTACTTC. Translating it yields CASSEGIRYEQYF.

J is TRBJ1-2 and V is TRBV5-4; 7 bases are shared with TRBD1. CDR3 length: 16 residues. V lost 0 bases to trimming and J lost 4 bases; unmatched junction nucleotides: 9. CDR1 is SGHNT, CDR2 YYREEE, per germline (reference sequence). CDR3 region: CASSLGGPQGSYGYTF. CDR3 bases: TGTGCCAGCAGCTTGGGGGGACCACAGGGGTCCTATGGCTACACCTTC.

V is TRBV6-5 and J is TRBJ2-7; D might be TRBD2 (6 bases). Trimming removed 4 bases from V and 0 bases from J, with 16 bases in between. Germline V lookup: CDR1 MNHEY, CDR2 SVGAGI. The CDR3 totals 16 residues. CDR3 sequence reads: CASSSNPGGFSYEQYF. The CDR3 nucleotides read TGTGCCAGCAGTTCTAATCCTGGGGGGTTCTCCTACGAGCAGTACTTC.

This clone showed up just once. The V and J genes are TRBV2 and TRBJ1-3; tentatively, D is TRBD1 (5 bases). The CDR3 has 16 amino acids. Germline CDR1 is SNHLY and CDR2 is FYNNEI. V was clipped by 2 bases and J by 1 base, with 12 bases between them. CDR3 protein: CASSEFRGHSGNTIYF. CDR3 in DNA: TGTGCCAGCAGTGAATTCCGGGGCCATTCTGGAAACACCATATATTTT.

The V and J genes are TRBV2 and TRBJ2-7, with D tentatively TRBD1 (5 bases). Trimming removed 4 bases from V and 0 bases from J, with 10 bases in between. Germline CDR1 SNHLY, CDR2 FYNNEI. The CDR3 runs 14 residues. CDR3 loop: CASSARQNSYEQYF. The CDR3 nucleotides read TGTGCCAGCAGTGCAAGACAGAACTCCTACGAGCAGTACTTC.

V and J are TRBV19 and TRBJ1-1; D is uncertain. Germline V lookup: CDR1 LNHDA, CDR2 SQIVND (reference sequence). Trimming took off 3 bases at V and 1 base at J, with 9 bases between the two ends. The CDR3 covers 14 residues. As DNA, the CDR3 is TGTGCCAGTAGTATCAAGGGCCCGAACACTGAAGCTTTCTTT. Its protein product is CASSIKGPNTEAFF.

V and J are TRBV5-1 and TRBJ1-5, with D unclear. Germline V gene data show CDR1 as SGHRS and CDR2 as YFSETQ. Trimming left V 5 bases short and J 0 bases short, with 12 bases between. The CDR3 has 15 amino acids. The CDR3 is CASRSDTDSNQPQHF. CDR3 bases: TGCGCCAGCAGATCCGACACCGATAGCAATCAGCCCCAGCATTTT.

The chain recombines TRBV4-2 with TRBJ1-2; 7 nucleotides align to TRBD1. Looked up from germline, CDR1 is LGHNA and CDR2 is YNFKEQ. This CDR3 is 16 amino acids long. J lost 4 bases, V lost 1 base, and 9 bases had no gene match. The DNA for the CDR3 is TGTGCCAGCAGCCAAGCCGGGGAACAGGGGAGCTATGGCTACACCTTC. This gives the protein CASSQAGEQGSYGYTF.

The chain employs TRBV3-1 (or the pseudogene TRBV3-2) and TRBJ2-3; 10 bases are shared with TRBD1. This CDR3 has 15 amino acids. J was trimmed by 3 bases and V by 3 bases; bases with no gene match: 3. Germline V lookup: CDR1 LGHDT, CDR2 YNNKEL (reference sequence). The CDR3 reads CASSQGTGVTDTQYF. The CDR3 DNA is TGTGCCAGCAGCCAGGGGACAGGGGTGACAGATACGCAGTATTTT.

The genes are TRBV11-3 and TRBJ2-7; weak D call: TRBD1 (5 bases). Trimming took off 5 bases at V and 6 bases at J, with 14 bases between the two ends. The CDR3 runs to 13 residues. CDR1 and CDR2 from the germline V gene are SGHNT and YENEEA. CDR3 DNA sequence: TGTGCCAGCAGCGTAAATCAGGGCTCCGAGCAGTACTTC. This sequence encodes CASSVNQGSEQYF.

CDR3 nucleotides: TGTGCCAGCAGCATCCCACTAACCTACGAGCAGTACTTC. It translates to CASSIPLTYEQYF. The J gene is TRBJ2-7, the V gene TRBV28; D unclear. The CDR3 has 13 residues. V was trimmed by 6 bases and J by 2 bases, leaving 11 bases between them. Germline loops: CDR1 MDHEN, CDR2 SYDVKM.

The chain employs TRBV4-1 and TRBJ1-1; tentative D call: TRBD1 (5 bases). Germline loops: CDR1 MGHRA, CDR2 YSYEKL. The CDR3 is made up of 14 amino acids. Trimming left V 6 bases short and J 1 base short, with 12 bases between. CDR3 region: CASRGPLKNTEAFF. CDR3 in DNA: TGCGCCAGCAGGGGGCCTCTCAAGAACACTGAAGCTTTCTTT.

V and J are TRBV28 and TRBJ2-2; possibly TRBD2 for D (6 bases). The CDR3 contains 15 residues. Germline CDR1 reads MDHEN; CDR2 reads SYDVKM. Between the trimmed V and J ends, which lost 2 bases and 5 bases, there was a span of 12 bases. The CDR3 reads CASSLPGLGTGELFF. The CDR3 bases are TGTGCCAGCAGTTTACCGGGACTCGGGACCGGGGAGCTGTTTTTT.

The chain employs TRBV10-3 and TRBJ1-2; 9 nucleotides line up with TRBD1. Looked up from germline, CDR1 is ENHRY and CDR2 is SYGVKD. This CDR3 is 14 amino acids long. The V segment lost 9 bases and the J segment 5 bases; nucleotides outside the gene matches: 10. The CDR3 coding sequence is TGTGCCATTTCGGGACAGGGTCTGGGGTATGGCTACACCTTC. Amino acid sequence: CAISGQGLGYGYTF.

This clone has only one observation. The chain employs TRBV29-1 and TRBJ2-6, with D perhaps matching TRBD1 (5 bases). CDR1 is SQVTM and CDR2 is ANQGSEA in the germline V gene. V was clipped by 4 bases and J by 0 bases, with 19 bases between them. This CDR3 has 18 amino acids. In DNA form, the CDR3 reads TGCAGCGTTGGAGAGTATAAAAGGGGTACCTCTGGGGCCAACGTCCTGACTTTC. Translation gives CSVGEYKRGTSGANVLTF.

The chain couples TRBV12-3 or TRBV12-4 to TRBJ2-7, with D hard to call. This CDR3 has 13 amino acids. V gave up 3 bases and J gave up 7 bases, with 13 bases separating them. The CDR3 coding sequence is TGTGCCAGCAGTTTCTCTGAGTTCCAAGAGCAGTACTTC. This codes for CASSFSEFQEQYF.

In regard to this clone: At the DNA level, this CDR3 is encoded by other sequences in the same sample as well. This chain links TRBV19 with TRBJ2-7, with D possibly matching TRBD2 (6 bases). Germline V CDR1 and CDR2: LNHDA, SQIVND (reference sequence). The CDR3 totals 14 residues. V gave up 0 bases and J gave up 2 bases, with 8 bases separating them. CDR3 sequence reads: CASSIEGGAYEQYF. DNA for the CDR3: TGTGCCAGTAGTATAGAGGGGGGAGCCTACGAGCAGTACTTC.

The chain is built from TRBV15 and TRBJ1-4; TRBD1 might be the D (6 bases). This CDR3 region has 14 residues. V was clipped by 7 bases and J by 1 base, with 10 bases between them. The V gene's germline CDR1 is LNHNV and CDR2 YYDKDF (reference sequence). For the CDR3, the DNA is TGTGCCACCAAGGACAGAGGAACTAATGAAAAACTGTTTTTT. The encoded protein is CATKDRGTNEKLFF.

CDR3 region: CSASSYGGLSYNEQFF. The CDR3 DNA reads as TGCAGTGCTAGTTCTTACGGGGGGTTGTCCTACAATGAGCAGTTCTTC. The chain joins TRBV20-1 to TRBJ2-1; 7 nucleotides match TRBD2. Unmatched junction bases numbered 9, after V lost 3 bases and J lost 1 base. The CDR3 loop spans 16 amino acids. Germline lookup yields CDR1 DFQATT and CDR2 SNEGSKA (reference sequence).

This rearrangement joins TRBV5-5 to TRBJ1-5; D remains unclear. This CDR3 comprises 15 residues. V dropped 0 bases and J dropped 2 bases, with 9 bases sitting between them. Germline-derived CDR1 and CDR2 are SGHKS and YYEKEE (reference sequence). This CDR3 is CASSLVGWGNQPQHF. The CDR3 nucleotides are TGTGCCAGCAGCTTGGTGGGTTGGGGCAATCAGCCCCAGCATTTT.

V is TRBV19 and J is TRBJ2-2, with D unresolved. The CDR3 covers 14 residues. V gave up 3 bases and J gave up 1 base, with 6 bases separating them. Germline lookup yields CDR1 LNHDA and CDR2 SQIVND (reference sequence). The CDR3 DNA sequence: TGTGCCAGTAGTATTAGGCAGAACACCGGGGAGCTGTTTTTT. Its translation is CASSIRQNTGELFF.

The sample holds a few counts of this clone. The rearrangement joins TRBV19 to TRBJ2-2, with TRBD2 as a possible D gene (7 bases). The CDR3 is made up of 15 amino acids. V was pared by 7 bases and J by 10 bases, with 22 bases between. Germline V lookup: CDR1 LNHDA, CDR2 SQIVND (reference sequence). The CDR3 coding sequence is TGTGCCAGTAACACCAATCGGGGGGCTTTTGAGGAGCTGTTTTTT. Amino acid sequence: CASNTNRGAFEELFF.